This T cell receptor (beta chain) stems from a study of a mutant IDH1 vaccine in newly diagnosed glioma. Study overall: The initiation of vaccination occurred 4-6 weeks after radiotherapy alone, or with temozolomide cycles.

Stated time point: week 5, during vaccination. Vaccine doses each comprised 300 ug of mutant IDH1 20-mer peptide, with topical imiquimod. As concerns this clone: What it binds is not known.

Findings and caveats of the study: It was over 85% of patients that developed vaccine-induced immune responses.

This CDR3 is built from 14 residues. With 4 bases clipped from V and 8 bases from J, the junction kept 9 bases outside the gene matches. The germline V gene encodes CDR1 SGHNT and CDR2 YYREEE (reference sequence). Assay used: immunoSEQ multiplex PCR; TCRdb lists only in-frame clones, some missing. Of about 42,000 clones listed, 70% to 90% are singletons. Sequences were derived from PBMCs, sampled from a glioma patient whose treatment included an IDH1 peptide vaccine. This rearrangement joins TRBV5-4 to TRBJ1-2; 9 bases are a match to TRBD1. The receptor comes from a man aged 40-55 years with glioma. Written as DNA, the CDR3 is TGTGCCAGCAGCAACGGGACAGGGAGTTCGGGCTACACCTTC. Translating it yields CASSNGTGSSGYTF.